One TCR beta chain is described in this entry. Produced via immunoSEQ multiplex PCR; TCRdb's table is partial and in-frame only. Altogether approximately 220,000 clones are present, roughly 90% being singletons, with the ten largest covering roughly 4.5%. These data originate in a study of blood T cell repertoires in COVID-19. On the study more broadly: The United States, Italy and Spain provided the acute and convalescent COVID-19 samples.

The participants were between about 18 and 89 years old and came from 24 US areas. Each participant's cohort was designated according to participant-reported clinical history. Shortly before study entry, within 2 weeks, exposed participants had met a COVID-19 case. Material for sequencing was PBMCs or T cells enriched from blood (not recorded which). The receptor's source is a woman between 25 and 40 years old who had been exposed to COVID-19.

The CDR3 sequence is CASRWTLMNTEAFF. CDR3 coding DNA: TGTGCCAGCAGATGGACATTGATGAACACTGAAGCTTTCTTT. The chain is built from TRBV2 and TRBJ1-1; a possible D gene is TRBD1 (5 bases). Germline lookup yields CDR1 SNHLY and CDR2 FYNNEI. The CDR3 totals 14 residues. The V and J ends lost 6 bases and 0 bases respectively, with 11 bases between them.